This T cell receptor beta chain was captured in a study of T-cell reconstitution after alpha-beta-depleted transplantation in children. Using unique molecular identifiers, the investigators prepared the TCRbeta library. TCRdb reprocessed the PCR reads with MiXCR, giving one entry per CDR3 protein. The table shows about 78,000 distinct CDR3 sequences, with 13% to 15% occurring only once. This clonotype was observed a handful of times. The antigen remains unidentified. The CDR3 length is 14 residues. Germline V gene data show CDR1 as DFQATT and CDR2 as SNEGSKA (reference sequence). Trimming stripped 5 bases from V and 0 bases from J, with 11 bases between. Notes on the study in general: In some patients, recipient T cells and intrathymic progenitors surviving conditioning explained high day-60 diversity. Alpha-beta T cells present about two months after transplant were reported to originate from several hundred expanded graft clones. T-cell numbers and diversity, one year after transplant, stemmed largely from T cells that were newly produced.

This TCR came from a male patient aged 2-15 years who had a stem cell transplant for acute lymphoblastic leukemia, so the T cells may come from the graft donor. The chain joins TRBV20-1 to TRBJ1-3; D unclear. The material was PBMCs, mostly from graft donor cells, obtained 180 days after TCRalphabeta/CD19-depleted stem cell transplant. The CDR3 region is CSAPRLNSGNTIYF. The CDR3 coding sequence is TGCAGTGCTCCCCGGCTAAACTCTGGAAACACCATATATTTT.